The clone carrying this TCR beta chain was counted many times. Its antigen is not known. The CDR3 is cut off 3 residues early in the read; its end comes from the germline J gene. Trimming stripped 8 bases from V and 0 bases from J, with 14 bases between. Germline CDR1 is SGHTA and CDR2 is FQGNSA. CDR3 length equals 15 residues. These data are taken from a study of T cell clonality in common variable immunodeficiency. Study conclusions and caveats: T cell subpopulation sequencing would be needed to explain CVID clonality. In common variable immunodeficiency, TCR beta chains reportedly carried fewer deletions and N-nucleotide insertions.

Patients and controls were mostly of Caucasian heritage. Libraries were prepared by immunoSEQ multiplex PCR; TCRdb keeps only in-frame clonotypes and omits some of them. This sample has 52,000 or so clones, each found more than once. The genes are TRBV7-2 and TRBJ2-1; a weak D match, TRBD2 (5 bases). Sequencing used peripheral blood mononuclear cells. The clonotype originates from a person between 18 and 69 years old in good health. The CDR3 loop reads CASAPGVSSYNEQFF. Incomplete CDR3 DNA: TGTGCCAGCGCCCCCGGGGTCAGCTCCTACAATGAG.